The source of this T cell receptor beta chain is a study of early T cells in non-severe SARS-CoV-2 infection. Background on the study: The sequenced material was bulk RNA from unsorted whole blood, and its chains were unpaired. Study outcomes and limitations: Matching with VDJdb favored anti-spike CD8 responses (missing private and CD4 specificities).

Each single cDNA molecule received a unique molecular identifier. Using its own MiXCR run on the 5' RACE reads, TCRdb lists one record per CDR3 protein. The sample consists of 45,000 to 55,000 distinct CDR3 sequences, under 14% of them appearing once. Germline loops: CDR1 SGHVS, CDR2 FNYEAQ. This CDR3 has 17 amino acids. V lost 7 bases to trimming and J lost 4 bases; unmatched junction nucleotides: 15. This clonotype was detected ten times or more. Its cognate antigen is unknown. This sequence joins TRBV7-6 and TRBJ2-2; 7 nucleotides agree with TRBD2. Sequenced material: whole blood. This receptor was taken from an adult who was a healthcare worker with PCR-confirmed SARS-CoV-2 infection or an uninfected control (not recorded which). This CDR3 reads CASTPEGAGEGTGELFF. The DNA of the CDR3 is TGTGCCAGCACCCCCGAAGGGGCGGGAGAGGGCACCGGGGAGCTGTTTTTT. Complete variable domain (other parts from reference TRBV7-6 and TRBJ2-2): GAGVSQSPRYKVTKRGQDVALRCDPISGHVSLYWYRQALGQGPEFLTYFNYEAQQDKSGLPNDRFSAERPEGSISTLTIQRTEQRDSAMYRCASTPEGAGEGTGELFFGEGSRLTVL.